A selection of T cell receptor beta chains follows, all from one sample in a study of response to subunit inactivated influenza vaccine. TCRdb analysed the RT-PCR reads with MiXCR anew, one entry per CDR3 protein. The data contain 500,000 to 650,000 distinct CDR3 sequences, around 8% of them singletons. Here the sequenced sample was PBMCs from blood, taken approximately 25 months after vaccination. These receptors were obtained from a man aged 50 to 75 who received an inactivated influenza vaccine. The CDR3 runs from the conserved cysteine through the conserved F or W. The D gene is left open where the match is weak. Size tells how often a clone was seen (once, few, many) or the class of an expanded clone, and some rows leave it out.

CDR3nt,CDR3aa,j_gene,abundance,d_gene,v_gene
TGCAGTGCCAGAGCAGCAACAGGGGGAGTCTACACTGAAGCTTTCTTT,CSARAATGGVYTEAFF,TRBJ1-1,many,TRBD1,TRBV20-1
TGTGCCAGCAGCGTAGGTGCAGAAGAGACCCAGTACTTC,CASSVGAEETQYF,TRBJ2-5,.,.,TRBV9
TGTGCCAGCAGGCCTCCCCTCCGGCGGGACACCGGGGAGCTGTTTTTT,CASRPPLRRDTGELFF,TRBJ2-2,many,.,TRBV7-9
TGTGCCAGCAGTCCAAGCCTGGGACTAGAATACAATGAGCAGTTCTTC,CASSPSLGLEYNEQFF,TRBJ2-1,.,TRBD2,TRBV28
TGCAGTGCTAGAGAGGGGCCGCGGTCGGGCGAGCAGTACTTC,CSAREGPRSGEQYF,TRBJ2-7,.,.,TRBV20-1
TGTGCCAGCAGCCGGTTGGGGGCGGGGGCTAACACTGAAGCTTTCTTT,CASSRLGAGANTEAFF,TRBJ1-1,few,.,TRBV14
TGCAGCGTTGAAACAGAATCAGATACGCAGTATTTT,CSVETESDTQYF,TRBJ2-3,few,.,TRBV29-1
TGCAGTGCTGAAAACGCCGGGACTAGCAGCGCAGATACGCAGTATTTT,CSAENAGTSSADTQYF,TRBJ2-3,.,TRBD2,TRBV20-1
TGCAGTGCTAGAGATTTTGGGGGACTAGCGGAACAGCAGTACTTC,CSARDFGGLAEQQYF,TRBJ2-7,many,TRBD2,TRBV20-1
TGCAGTGCTAGTGAACTCCTGTCCTATGGCTACACCTTC,CSASELLSYGYTF,TRBJ1-2,many,.,TRBV20-1
TGCGCCAGCAGCCACCGACAGGGGCCTTACACCGGGGAGCTGTTTTTT,CASSHRQGPYTGELFF,TRBJ2-2,few,TRBD1,TRBV4-3
TGTGCCAGCAGCCAAGGTGGAGTAACAGGGAGTAATCAGCCCCAGCATTTT,CASSQGGVTGSNQPQHF,TRBJ1-5,many,.,TRBV4-2
TGTGCCAGCAGTTACTCGATTCTAGCGGGAGTCAATGAGCAGTTCTTC,CASSYSILAGVNEQFF,TRBJ2-1,.,TRBD2,TRBV6-5
TGCAGTGCCCCCCTAGCGGTCTCCACAGATACGCAGTATTTT,CSAPLAVSTDTQYF,TRBJ2-3,few,TRBD2,TRBV20-1
TGTGCCGGAGCAAAAGACAGGTCCTACGAGCAGTACTTC,CAGAKDRSYEQYF,TRBJ2-7,few,.,TRBV2
TGTGCCAGCAGCCAAGGACAGGGCAGGACCGGGGAGCTGTTTTTT,CASSQGQGRTGELFF,TRBJ2-2,many,TRBD1,TRBV11-2
TGTGCCAGCAGCCTAGCCGTGCAGGTTCTGAATCAGCCCCAGCATTTT,CASSLAVQVLNQPQHF,TRBJ1-5,.,.,TRBV4-2
TGTGCCAGCAGTCCGCGACAGGAAAACACTGAAGCTTTCTTT,CASSPRQENTEAFF,TRBJ1-1,many,.,TRBV12-3/TRBV12-4
TGTGCCAGCAGTCCCGCCGGACTGGGCCCCTACGAGCAGTACTTC,CASSPAGLGPYEQYF,TRBJ2-7,few,.,TRBV7-6
TGTGCCAGCAGCCGACTATTGGAGGTTGGCGAGCAGTACTTC,CASSRLLEVGEQYF,TRBJ2-7,.,.,TRBV7-2
TGTGCCAGCAGTAGGCGACAGGGTTCCTATGGCTACACCTTC,CASSRRQGSYGYTF,TRBJ1-2,.,TRBD1,TRBV6-2/TRBV6-3
TGTGCCAGCAGCACCGATGAGACAGGCGGCACAGATACGCAGTATTTT,CASSTDETGGTDTQYF,TRBJ2-3,.,.,TRBV7-8
TGTGCCAGCAGCTTAATGGGCGGGAGTCGGGACAATGAGCAGTTCTTC,CASSLMGGSRDNEQFF,TRBJ2-1,.,TRBD2,TRBV7-9
TGTGCCAGCAGATTGGACTCCTACACCGGGGAGCTGTTTTTT,CASRLDSYTGELFF,TRBJ2-2,many,.,TRBV6-1
TGTGCCAGCAGCTTAGCAGGGGCACAAGAGACCCAGTACTTC,CASSLAGAQETQYF,TRBJ2-5,many,.,TRBV5-1
TGTGCCAGCAGAGAACTGGGACAGGAGCAATACGAGCAGTACTTC,CASRELGQEQYEQYF,TRBJ2-7,.,TRBD1,TRBV6-1
TGCAGTGCTCGAAGCGGGACAGGGTACACTGAAGCTTTCTTT,CSARSGTGYTEAFF,TRBJ1-1,.,TRBD1,TRBV20-1
TGTGCCAGCAGGTACACAGGTTTCTACGAGCAGTACTTC,CASRYTGFYEQYF,TRBJ2-7,few,.,TRBV6-6
TGTGCCAGCAGCCAGGGGACAGGGAGTGAAAAACTGTTTTTT,CASSQGTGSEKLFF,TRBJ1-4,few,TRBD1,TRBV3-1
TGCGCCAGCAGCAGACGGGGACAGGGCTACGAGCAGTACTTC,CASSRRGQGYEQYF,TRBJ2-7,few,TRBD1,TRBV5-1
TGCAGTGCTAGTACCCAAAGGGGCATTCAGTACTTC,CSASTQRGIQYF,TRBJ2-4,many,.,TRBV20-1
TGCAGTGCTAGAAGGCCTAGCGGGACCAATGAGCAGTTCTTC,CSARRPSGTNEQFF,TRBJ2-1,few,TRBD2,TRBV20-1
TGTGCCAGCAGTCTCGCGGGGGGCCGACTCTACAATGAGCAGTTCTTC,CASSLAGGRLYNEQFF,TRBJ2-1,many,TRBD2,TRBV4-2
TGTGCCAGCAGCTTAAGGTTTAAGAGCGGGATAAGCTCCTACAATGAGCAGTTCTTC,CASSLRFKSGISSYNEQFF,TRBJ2-1,many,TRBD2,TRBV11-1
TGTGCCAGCAGTCCACTAGCGGCAAACACCGGGGAGCTGTTTTTT,CASSPLAANTGELFF,TRBJ2-2,few,TRBD2,TRBV6-2/TRBV6-3
TGCAGTGCGAGAACACTAGCGGGAGGGGGGTCGGATACGCAGTATTTT,CSARTLAGGGSDTQYF,TRBJ2-3,.,TRBD2,TRBV20-1
TGTGCCAGCAGCCAAGGTACCAGCTCCTACAATGAGCAGTTCTTC,CASSQGTSSYNEQFF,TRBJ2-1,many,.,TRBV4-2
TGCGCCAGCAGCGCAACCTTGGGGAGCTCTGGAAACACCATATATTTT,CASSATLGSSGNTIYF,TRBJ1-3,.,.,TRBV5-1
TGCAGTGCTAGAGAGAGTCGGACAGGGGAGTACAATGAGCAGTTCTTC,CSARESRTGEYNEQFF,TRBJ2-1,few,TRBD1,TRBV20-1
TGTGCCAGCAGCCAAGCGTTAGCCGGGACAGCTTTTACCTACGAGCAGTACTTC,CASSQALAGTAFTYEQYF,TRBJ2-7,few,TRBD1,TRBV3-1
TGTGCCAGCAACTGGAAAGAGACCCAGTACTTC,CASNWKETQYF,TRBJ2-5,.,.,TRBV6-2/TRBV6-3
TGCAGTGCTAGACTGGGGGCGTATGGCGGTGAAGCTTTCTTT,CSARLGAYGGEAFF,TRBJ1-1,few,.,TRBV20-1
TGCGCCAGCAGCCAAGAGGTGACAGGGCTCTACAATGAGCAGTTCTTC,CASSQEVTGLYNEQFF,TRBJ2-1,many,TRBD1,TRBV4-3
TGTGCCAGCAGCCAAGAAGTAGCGGGAGTTTCGGGTGAGCAGTTCTTC,CASSQEVAGVSGEQFF,TRBJ2-1,.,TRBD2,TRBV4-2
TGTGCCATCACCGGACAGATGAACACTGAAGCTTTCTTT,CAITGQMNTEAFF,TRBJ1-1,few,.,TRBV10-3
TGTGCCAGCAGCTTATACAGGGGTTTCTTCGAGCAGTACTTC,CASSLYRGFFEQYF,TRBJ2-7,many,TRBD1,TRBV7-2
TGTGCCACCAGCAGAGGACCTGGTTTTTTCTCAAAGCCCTACGAGCAGTACTTC,CATSRGPGFFSKPYEQYF,TRBJ2-7,many,.,TRBV15
TGCGCCAGCAGCTTGGTTACAGGGGGCGAAGGCTATGGCTACACCTTC,CASSLVTGGEGYGYTF,TRBJ1-2,many,TRBD1,TRBV5-1
TGTGCCAGCAGCCCACACCGGGACTCTCTAGCCAAAAACATTCAGTACTTC,CASSPHRDSLAKNIQYF,TRBJ2-4,many,.,TRBV7-2
TGCAGTGCTAGTACCAGGAGCTCCTACAATGAGCAGTTCTTC,CSASTRSSYNEQFF,TRBJ2-1,.,.,TRBV20-1
TGTGCCATCAGTGAGTCGACGTGGTACAGGGTGGGTTACGAGCAGTACTTC,CAISESTWYRVGYEQYF,TRBJ2-7,.,.,TRBV10-3
TGCGCCAGCAGCCCCGGACAGGGAGGAAAGACCCAGTACTTC,CASSPGQGGKTQYF,TRBJ2-5,.,TRBD1,TRBV4-1
TGCAGCGTTGATGGGCCCCGAGAGCAGTTCTTC,CSVDGPREQFF,TRBJ2-1,.,.,TRBV29-1
TGTGCTAGCAGTCACCCCGGGACAGGGACCAAGCAGTTCTTC,CASSHPGTGTKQFF,TRBJ2-1,few,TRBD1,TRBV7-7